Only a few counts were recorded for the clone carrying this TCR beta chain. TCRdb independently ran MiXCR on the 5' RACE reads; one entry per CDR3 protein. The table includes under 150,000 distinct CDR3 sequences, about a tenth detected once. This entry comes from a study of spatial heterogeneity in lung cancer. Overall study: The cohort: 70 to 75 early-stage, untreated non-small cell lung cancer patients.

There are 14 residues in the CDR3. Germline V gives CDR1 LNHDA, CDR2 SQIVND (reference sequence). Trimming took 9 bases from V and 4 from J, leaving 16 bases between them. Time point defined: blood at routine non-recurrence follow-up after resection. Researchers sequenced whole RNA taken from tumor, nontumor lung or frozen PBMC without sorting. This receptor was taken from a female donor with early-stage non-small cell lung cancer. The rearrangement joins TRBV19 to TRBJ2-1, with D possibly matching TRBD1 (6 bases). This material consisted of PBMCs, taken at follow-up. CDR3: CASAGQLTYNEQFF. The CDR3 DNA sequence: TGTGCCAGCGCCGGACAGTTAACTTACAATGAGCAGTTCTTC.